This record covers a single TCR beta chain. Its antigen is not known. TCRdb re-called the 5' RACE reads and catalogs CDR3 proteins one per entry, DNA excluded. Its listing shows roughly 390,000 distinct CDR3 sequences. This CDR3 is 13 amino acids long. Germline V gene lookup returns CDR1 DFQATT and CDR2 SNEGSKA (reference sequence). These data originate in a study of T cells expressing NK-cell markers. Background on the study: CD3+CD56+NKG2C+, CD3+CD56+NKG2C- and CD3+CD56-NKG2C+ T cells, once sorted, supplied the TCR beta repertoires. Among eight sequenced donors, seven carried HCMV seropositivity while one was seronegative.

Study outcomes and limitations: The study found dominant NKG2C+ clonotypes at roughly 1.0-7.0% of CD8+ T cells in several donors. The CD3+CD56-NKG2C+ fraction was also led by these clonotypes in four donors.

The TCR was taken from a woman in her forties or fifties in good health. Sequencing was done on a sample of blood T cells: a sorted CD56 or NKG2C T cell subset, CD4+ or CD8+ T cells, or bulk PBMC T cells (not recorded which). The J gene is TRBJ1-2, the V gene TRBV20-1. CDR3: CSARGRDVGGYTF.